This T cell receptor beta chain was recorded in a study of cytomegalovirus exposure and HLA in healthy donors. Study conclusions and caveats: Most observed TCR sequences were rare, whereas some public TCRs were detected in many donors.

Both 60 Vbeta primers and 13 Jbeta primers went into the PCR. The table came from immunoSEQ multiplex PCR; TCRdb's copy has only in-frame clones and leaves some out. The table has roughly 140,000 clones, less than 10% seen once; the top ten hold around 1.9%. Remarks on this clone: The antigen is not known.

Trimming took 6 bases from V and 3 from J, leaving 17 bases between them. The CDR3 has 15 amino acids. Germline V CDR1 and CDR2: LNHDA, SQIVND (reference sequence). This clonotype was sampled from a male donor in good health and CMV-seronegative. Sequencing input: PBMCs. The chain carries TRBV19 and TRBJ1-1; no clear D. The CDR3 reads CASRDSEHGDTEAFF. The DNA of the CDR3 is TGTGCCAGTAGGGATAGCGAGCATGGGGACACTGAAGCTTTCTTT.